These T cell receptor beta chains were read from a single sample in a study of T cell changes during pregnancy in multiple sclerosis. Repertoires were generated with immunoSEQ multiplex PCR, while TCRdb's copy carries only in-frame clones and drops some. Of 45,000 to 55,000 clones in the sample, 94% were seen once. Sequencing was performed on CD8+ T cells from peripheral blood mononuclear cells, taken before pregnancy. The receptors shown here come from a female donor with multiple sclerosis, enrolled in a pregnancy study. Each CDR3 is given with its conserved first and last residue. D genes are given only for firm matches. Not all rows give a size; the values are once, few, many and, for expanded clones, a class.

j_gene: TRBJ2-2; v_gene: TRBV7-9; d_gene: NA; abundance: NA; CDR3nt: TGTGCCAGCAGCCCGGCCGGGGAGCTGTTTTTT; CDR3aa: CASSPAGELFF
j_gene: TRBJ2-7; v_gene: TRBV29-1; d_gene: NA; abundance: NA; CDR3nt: TGCAGCGTTGAAGTGCGGGTGGCCGGGTCCTACGAGCAGTACTTC; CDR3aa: CSVEVRVAGSYEQYF
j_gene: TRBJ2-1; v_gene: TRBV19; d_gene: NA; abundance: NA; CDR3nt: TGTGCCAGTAGTATCGGGGGAGCGGTTTCCTACAATGAGCAGTTCTTC; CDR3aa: CASSIGGAVSYNEQFF
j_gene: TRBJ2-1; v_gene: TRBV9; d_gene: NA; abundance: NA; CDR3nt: TGTGCCAGCAGCGTACTAGGAGGTGAGCAGTTCTTC; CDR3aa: CASSVLGGEQFF
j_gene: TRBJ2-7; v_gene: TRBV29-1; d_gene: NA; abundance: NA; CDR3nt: TGCAGCGTTCGGCCCCCATCGGGGGAGCAGTACTTC; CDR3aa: CSVRPPSGEQYF
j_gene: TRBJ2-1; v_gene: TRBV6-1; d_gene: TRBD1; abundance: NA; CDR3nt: TGTGCCAGCAGTCCCTTAGGGGGCGCGTACAATGAGCAGTTCTTC; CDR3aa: CASSPLGGAYNEQFF
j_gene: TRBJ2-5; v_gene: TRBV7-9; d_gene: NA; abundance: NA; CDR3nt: TGTGCCAGCAGCCCAGAAGCACGGGGGGAGACCCAGTACTTC; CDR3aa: CASSPEARGETQYF
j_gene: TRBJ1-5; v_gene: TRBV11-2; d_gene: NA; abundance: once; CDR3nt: TGTGCCAGCAGCCTGCAGGGATGGGCTCAGCCCCAGCATTTT; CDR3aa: CASSLQGWAQPQHF
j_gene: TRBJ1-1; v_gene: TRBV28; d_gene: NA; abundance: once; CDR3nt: TGTGCCGGGAGCCTGGGGATGAACACTGAAGCTTTCTTT; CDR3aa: CAGSLGMNTEAFF
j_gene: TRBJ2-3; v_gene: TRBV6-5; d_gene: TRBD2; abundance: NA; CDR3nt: TGTGCCAGCAGTTCGGGACTAGCGGACACAGATACGCAGTATTTT; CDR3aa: CASSSGLADTDTQYF
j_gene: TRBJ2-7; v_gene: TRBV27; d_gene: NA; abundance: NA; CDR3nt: TGTGCCAGCCTACAGGTCCCCTACGAGCAGTACTTC; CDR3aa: CASLQVPYEQYF
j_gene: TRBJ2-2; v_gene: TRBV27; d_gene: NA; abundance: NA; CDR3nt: TGTGCCAGCAGTTTAAAGGAGGCCGGGGAGCTGTTTTTT; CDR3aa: CASSLKEAGELFF
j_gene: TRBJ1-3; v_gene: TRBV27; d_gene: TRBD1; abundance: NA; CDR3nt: TGTGCCAGCAGTTCGACAGGGCCTGGAAACACCATATATTTT; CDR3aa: CASSSTGPGNTIYF
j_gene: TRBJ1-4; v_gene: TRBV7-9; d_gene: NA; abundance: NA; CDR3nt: TGTGCCAGCAGCCCCCACAGGGACACTAATGAAAAACTGTTTTTT; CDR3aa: CASSPHRDTNEKLFF
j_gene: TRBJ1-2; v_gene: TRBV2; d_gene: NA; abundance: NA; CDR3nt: TGTGCCAGCAGTGAATCGTCGAGCGACAGCAACTATGGCTACACCTTC; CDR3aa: CASSESSSDSNYGYTF
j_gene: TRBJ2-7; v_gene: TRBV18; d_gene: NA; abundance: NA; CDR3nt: TGTGCCAGCTCATCATCTCCGAGAGGGCTAGATACCTACGAGCAGTACTTC; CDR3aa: CASSSSPRGLDTYEQYF
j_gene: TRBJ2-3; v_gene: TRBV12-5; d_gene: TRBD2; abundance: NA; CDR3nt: TGTGCTAGTGGCCCCCTTACATTGAGCGGGAGACAAACAGATACGCAGTATTTT; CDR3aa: CASGPLTLSGRQTDTQYF
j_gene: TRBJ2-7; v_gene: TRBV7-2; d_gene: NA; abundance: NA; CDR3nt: TGTGCCAGCAGCTTGGGTCTAGCTTACGAGCAGTACTTC; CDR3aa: CASSLGLAYEQYF
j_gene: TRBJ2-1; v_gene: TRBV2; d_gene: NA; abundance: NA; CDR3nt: TGTGCCAGCAGTCAGTGGACCGGGAGCTCCTACAATGAGCAGTTCTTC; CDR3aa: CASSQWTGSSYNEQFF
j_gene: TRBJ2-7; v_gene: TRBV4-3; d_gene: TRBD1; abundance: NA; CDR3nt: TGCGCCAGCAGCCAAGAACCCGGGACAGGTATCGGAGCCTACGAGCAGTACTTC; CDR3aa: CASSQEPGTGIGAYEQYF
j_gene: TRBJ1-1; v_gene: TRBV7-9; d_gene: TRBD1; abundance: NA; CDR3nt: TGTGCCAGCAGCTTCCTGGACAGGGGGACTTTCTTT; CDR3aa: CASSFLDRGTFF
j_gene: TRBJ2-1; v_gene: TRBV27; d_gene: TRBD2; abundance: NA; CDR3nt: TGTGCCAGCAGACCATACCTAGCGGGAGTAAACAATGAGCAGTTCTTC; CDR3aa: CASRPYLAGVNNEQFF
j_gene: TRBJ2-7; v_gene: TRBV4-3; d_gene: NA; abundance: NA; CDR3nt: TGCGCCAGCAGCCAAGGGAGCACGAGCTCCTACGAGCAGTACTTC; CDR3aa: CASSQGSTSSYEQYF
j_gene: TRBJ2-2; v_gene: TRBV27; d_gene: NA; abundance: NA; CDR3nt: TGTGCCAGCAGTTTGCGGGGGCCCGGGGAGCTGTTTTTT; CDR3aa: CASSLRGPGELFF
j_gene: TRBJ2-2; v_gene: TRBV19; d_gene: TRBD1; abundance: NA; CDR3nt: TGTGCCAGTACTTCAACAGGGGCCATCACCGGGGAGCTGTTTTTT; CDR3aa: CASTSTGAITGELFF
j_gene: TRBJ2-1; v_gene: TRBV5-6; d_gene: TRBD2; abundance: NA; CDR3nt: TGTGCCAGCAGCTTGGGAGCGGGAGACCTTTACAATGAGCAGTTCTTC; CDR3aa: CASSLGAGDLYNEQFF
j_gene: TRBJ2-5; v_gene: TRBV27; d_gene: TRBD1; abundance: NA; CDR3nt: TGTGCCAGCAGTCCAGGGACAGGTTACTTGGAGGAGACCCAGTACTTC; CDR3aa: CASSPGTGYLEETQYF
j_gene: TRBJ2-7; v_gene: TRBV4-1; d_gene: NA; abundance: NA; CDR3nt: TGCGCCAGCAGCCAAGAGGGGGCGGGAGCCTACGAGCAGTACTTC; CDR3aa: CASSQEGAGAYEQYF
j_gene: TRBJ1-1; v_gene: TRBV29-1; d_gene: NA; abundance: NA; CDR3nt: TGCAGCGCCTCACAGGGCCTTATGAACACTGAAGCTTTCTTT; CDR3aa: CSASQGLMNTEAFF
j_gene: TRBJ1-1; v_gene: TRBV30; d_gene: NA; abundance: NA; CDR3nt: TGTGCCTGGAGTGTAGAGGGTCAGAACACTGAAGCTTTCTTT; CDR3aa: CAWSVEGQNTEAFF
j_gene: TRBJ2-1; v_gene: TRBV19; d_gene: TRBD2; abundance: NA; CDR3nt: TGTGCCAGTACCCCAGCGGGAAGCTCCTACAATGAGCAGTTCTTC; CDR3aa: CASTPAGSSYNEQFF
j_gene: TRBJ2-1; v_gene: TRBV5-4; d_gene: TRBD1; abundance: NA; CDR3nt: TGTGCCAGCAGCGTCGACAATTGGACAGGGGGGAGCAATGAGCAGTTCTTC; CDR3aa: CASSVDNWTGGSNEQFF
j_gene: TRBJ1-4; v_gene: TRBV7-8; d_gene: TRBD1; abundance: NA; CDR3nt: TGTGCCAGCAGGTCCGGGACAGGAAGAGAAAAACTGTTTTTT; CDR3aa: CASRSGTGREKLFF
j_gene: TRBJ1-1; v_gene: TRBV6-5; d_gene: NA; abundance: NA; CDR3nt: TGTACAACTCGGGGGGTTATGGGCACTGAAGCTTTCTTT; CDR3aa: CTTRGVMGTEAFF
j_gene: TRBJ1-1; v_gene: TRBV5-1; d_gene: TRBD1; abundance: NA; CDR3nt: TGCGCCAGCAATGGGGTGGGACAGAGGGGTACTGAAGCTTTCTTT; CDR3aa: CASNGVGQRGTEAFF
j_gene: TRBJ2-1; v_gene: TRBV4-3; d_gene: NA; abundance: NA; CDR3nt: TGCGCCAGCAGCCAAGATCTAACCCCCGTCTACAATGAGCAGTTCTTC; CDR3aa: CASSQDLTPVYNEQFF
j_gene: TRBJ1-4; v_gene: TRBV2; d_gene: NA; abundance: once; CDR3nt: TGTGCCAGCAGTGATATAGAGCCTAATGAAAAACTGTTTTTT; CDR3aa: CASSDIEPNEKLFF
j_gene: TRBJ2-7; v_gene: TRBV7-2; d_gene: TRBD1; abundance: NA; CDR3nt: TGTGCCAGCAGCTTCGGACAGGGCTACGAGCAGTACTTC; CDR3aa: CASSFGQGYEQYF
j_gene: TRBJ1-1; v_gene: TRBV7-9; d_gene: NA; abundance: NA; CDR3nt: TGTGCCAGCAGCTTATGGTTAGGGGCCCCGAACACTGAAGCTTTCTTT; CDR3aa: CASSLWLGAPNTEAFF
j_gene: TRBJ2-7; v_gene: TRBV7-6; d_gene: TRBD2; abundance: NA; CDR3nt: TGTGCCAGCAGCTTAGGGACCGGGACTAGCGGGAGGGCCCTCCCCTACGAGCAGTACTTC; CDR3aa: CASSLGTGTSGRALPYEQYF
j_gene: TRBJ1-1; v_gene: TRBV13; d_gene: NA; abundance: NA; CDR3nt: TGTGCCAGCAGCTTAGGCAGGAAAGTTGAAGCTTTCTTT; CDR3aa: CASSLGRKVEAFF
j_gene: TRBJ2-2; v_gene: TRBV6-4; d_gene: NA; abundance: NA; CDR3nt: TGTGCCAGCAGTGCCGCGAACACCGGGGAGCTGTTTTTT; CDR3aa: CASSAANTGELFF
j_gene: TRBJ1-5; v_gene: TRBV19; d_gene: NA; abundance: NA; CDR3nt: TGTGCCAGTAGTATAGGAGTTCAGCCCCAGCATTTT; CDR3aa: CASSIGVQPQHF
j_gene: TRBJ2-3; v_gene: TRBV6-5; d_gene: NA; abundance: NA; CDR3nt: TGTGCCAGCAGTCCGGGACTTCACACAGATACGCAGTATTTT; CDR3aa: CASSPGLHTDTQYF
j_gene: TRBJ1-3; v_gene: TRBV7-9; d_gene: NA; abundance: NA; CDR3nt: TGTGCCAGCAGCCCTGGACACTTCTCTGGAAACACCATATATTTT; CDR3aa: CASSPGHFSGNTIYF
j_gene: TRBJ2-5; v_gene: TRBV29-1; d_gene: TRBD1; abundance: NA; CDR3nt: TGCAGCGCCCGACAGGGGGCGGGTGAGACCCAGTACTTC; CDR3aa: CSARQGAGETQYF
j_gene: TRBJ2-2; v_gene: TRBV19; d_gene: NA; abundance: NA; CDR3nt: TGTGCCAGTAGTATCGGGAGGGCAGGGGGCGGGGAGCTGTTTTTT; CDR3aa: CASSIGRAGGGELFF
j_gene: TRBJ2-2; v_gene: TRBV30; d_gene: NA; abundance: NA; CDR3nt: TGTGCCTGGAGTGTACTAGGAGGGGGGGAGCTGTTTTTT; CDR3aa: CAWSVLGGGELFF
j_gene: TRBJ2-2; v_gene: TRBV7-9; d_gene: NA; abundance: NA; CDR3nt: TGTGCCAGCAGCTTCAGGGCCGGGGAGCTGTTTTTT; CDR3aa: CASSFRAGELFF
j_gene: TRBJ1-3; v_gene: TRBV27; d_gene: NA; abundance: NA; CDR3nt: TGTGCCAGCAGGAGGGGAAACACCATATATTTT; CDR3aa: CASRRGNTIYF
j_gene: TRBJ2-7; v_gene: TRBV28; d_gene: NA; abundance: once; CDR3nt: TGTGCCAGCAGTTTAGATTCGGCCGGGAGCTACGAGCAGTACTTC; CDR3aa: CASSLDSAGSYEQYF
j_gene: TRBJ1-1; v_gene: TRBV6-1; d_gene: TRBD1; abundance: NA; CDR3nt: TGTGCCAGCAGTGATACAGGGGGGGGCACTGAAGCTTTCTTT; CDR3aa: CASSDTGGGTEAFF